This TCR beta chain stems from a study of cytotoxic CD8 clonotypes in ibrutinib-treated CLL. Study-wide context: Following treatment for a median roughly 12 months, range 6 to 36, response samples were then taken.

Sequenced by immunoSEQ multiplex PCR; TCRdb stores in-frame clones only, minus some. Of under 150,000 clones listed, 75% to 95% were seen once; the top ten hold 10% to 11%. Cryopreserved PBMCs provided around 2.2 micrograms of genomic DNA for the TCR beta libraries. Findings and limits, study-wide: Clonality increased at ibrutinib response, then returned toward baseline at progression. Circulating CD8+ T-cell counts were tracked by baseline clonality, which exceeded that of age-matched healthy donors.

Of note for this clone: What it recognizes is unknown.

CDR1 and CDR2 from the germline V gene are MNHEY and SVGAGI. CDR3 size: 16 residues. The V gene end was trimmed by 0 bases and the J gene end by 5 bases; junction bases not matched to a gene: 7. The chain joins TRBV6-5 to TRBJ2-3; 8 positions match TRBD1. Sample: PBMCs, taken after 12 months of ibrutinib treatment. The TCR comes from a human donor with chronic lymphocytic leukemia. The CDR3 here is CASSYSITTGGDTQYF. The CDR3 nucleotides are TGTGCCAGCAGTTACTCGATTACAACAGGGGGAGATACGCAGTATTTT.